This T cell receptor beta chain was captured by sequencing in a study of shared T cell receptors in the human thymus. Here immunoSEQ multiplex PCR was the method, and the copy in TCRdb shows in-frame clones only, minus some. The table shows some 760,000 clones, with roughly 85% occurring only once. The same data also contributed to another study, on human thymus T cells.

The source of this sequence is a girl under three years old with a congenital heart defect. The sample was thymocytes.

The CDR3, as DNA: TGCGCCAGCAGTCGAGCAGGCTCCTACGAGCAGTACTTC. It yields the protein CASSRAGSYEQYF. The chain employs TRBV23-1 and TRBJ2-7; no firm D call. TRBV23-1 is given ORF status, its function remaining uncertain. The CDR3 sequence is 13 residues long. Trimming removed 4 bases at V and 0 bases at J, with 7 bases between.